Described below is a single T cell receptor (beta chain) sequence and its context. Its antigen is as yet unknown. Tagging with unique molecular identifiers was a feature of the TCR beta cDNA libraries. MiXCR, applied by TCRdb to the PCR reads, yields one record per CDR3 protein. The sample comprises hundreds of thousands of distinct CDR3 sequences, about 40% of which are singletons, and more than 1.5% rests with the top ten. The J segment lost 4 bases and the V segment lost 5 bases, leaving 7 bases of the junction unmatched. Germline V lookup: CDR1 SGHVS, CDR2 FQNEAQ. This CDR3 is 14 amino acids long. This record comes from a study of post-analysis software for immune sequencing data. Overall study findings and caveats: About 5 TRBV segments (TRBV5-6, TRBV5-1 and TRBV20-1 among them) occurred more frequently in patients than in controls.

The sample taken for sequencing was blood. The sequence was obtained from a girl aged 5-17 years with multiple sclerosis. The chain couples TRBV7-8 to TRBJ1-2, with 7 bases matching TRBD1. The CDR3 sequence: CASSPRGRVYGYTF. The CDR3 nucleotides are TGTGCCAGCAGCCCCAGGGGGAGAGTCTATGGCTACACCTTC.